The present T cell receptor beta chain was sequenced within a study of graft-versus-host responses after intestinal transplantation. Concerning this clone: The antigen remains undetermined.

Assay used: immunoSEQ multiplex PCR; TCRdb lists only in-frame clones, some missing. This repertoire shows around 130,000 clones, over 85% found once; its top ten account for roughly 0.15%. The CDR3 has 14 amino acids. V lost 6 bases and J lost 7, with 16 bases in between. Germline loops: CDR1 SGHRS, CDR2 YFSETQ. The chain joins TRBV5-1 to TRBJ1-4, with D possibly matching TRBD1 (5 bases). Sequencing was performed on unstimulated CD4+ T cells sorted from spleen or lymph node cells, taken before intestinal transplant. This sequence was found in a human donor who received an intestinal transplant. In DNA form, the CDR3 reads TGCGCCAGCACCAAAGGGGTATCGAGTGAAAAACTGTTTTTT. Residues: CASTKGVSSEKLFF.